Included here is one TCR beta chain sequence, with context. Only in-frame clones appear in the TCRdb table, and some are missing; sequencing was by immunoSEQ multiplex PCR. Of around 50,000 clones in the sample, approximately 80% were seen once. These data are taken from a study of early stage breast cancer tumors. There are 14 residues in the CDR3. CDR1 SQVTM and CDR2 ANQGSEA come from the germline V gene. The trim removed 7 bases at V and 2 bases at J, leaving 9 bases unmatched. Source material: blood. The origin of this receptor is a person aged 50-59 years with breast cancer. The chain recombines TRBV29-1 with TRBJ2-5; 8 nucleotides line up with TRBD2. The CDR3 loop reads CSAPGRGVQETQYF. In nucleotides, the CDR3 is TGCAGCGCCCCCGGGAGGGGGGTTCAAGAGACCCAGTACTTC.